The 20 T cell receptor beta chains below all came from one sample that was sequenced in a study of blood T cells in healthy people across ages. For the second PCR, which ran for about 7 to 11 cycles, a sample-barcoded 5' primer and a J-beta primer mix were used. TCRdb fed the 5' RACE reads into MiXCR, producing one record per CDR3 protein. The sample lists around 1.5 million distinct CDR3 sequences, roughly 60% occurring once. Sequencing was performed on blood. These TCRs come from a man aged 18 to 29 in good health.

This clonotype was seen once. V and J are TRBV7-9 and TRBJ2-1; no firm D call. The CDR3 totals 13 residues. The germline CDR1 and CDR2 sequences are SEHNR and FQNEAQ (reference sequence). The V and J ends lost 1 base and 8 bases respectively, with 9 bases between them. CDR3 protein: CASSLVRFHEQFF. The DNA of the CDR3 is TGTGCCAGCAGCTTAGTCAGGTTTCATGAGCAGTTCTTC.

The V and J genes are TRBV6-2 or TRBV6-3 and TRBJ1-5; D is uncertain. This CDR3 is built from 14 residues. Germline-derived CDR1 and CDR2 are MNHEY and SVGEGT. Trimming shortened V by 4 bases and J by 4 bases, and 11 bases separated the two germline ends. The CDR3 DNA reads TGTGCCAGCAGTTTCACCAACTGGAATCAGCCCCAGCATTTT. Translated: CASSFTNWNQPQHF.

The rearrangement links TRBV5-4 to TRBJ2-7; 9 nucleotides line up with TRBD1. The CDR3 consists of 16 residues. The germline V gene has CDR1 SGHNT and CDR2 YYREEE (reference sequence). V shed 1 base, J shed 4 bases, and the junction held 9 bases outside the gene matches. CDR3 sequence: CASSLTGTGFRYEQYF. In DNA, the CDR3 is TGTGCCAGCAGCTTGACGGGGACAGGGTTTCGATACGAGCAGTACTTC.

This clonotype was observed at least ten times. The CDR3 DNA reads TGTGCCGGGACTAGCGGGGGTAGCACAGATACGCAGTATTTT. Translation: CAGTSGGSTDTQYF. V usage is TRBV7-8 and J usage is TRBJ2-3; 14 positions match TRBD2. Germline V gives CDR1 SGHVS, CDR2 FQNEAQ. Unmatched junction bases numbered 1, after V lost 11 bases and J lost 0 bases. This CDR3 contains 14 residues.

This chain's CDR3 is CASSAISQGNTIYF. The CDR3 DNA sequence: TGTGCCAGCAGTGCAATAAGCCAAGGAAACACCATATATTTT. The V call is TRBV2, the J call TRBJ1-3, with D unclear. This CDR3 has 14 amino acids. The V end was cut by 4 bases, the J end by 4 bases, with 11 bases between. CDR1 is SNHLY and CDR2 is FYNNEI in the germline V gene. Full variable domain (remainder filled in from reference TRBV2 and TRBJ1-3): EPEVTQTPSHQVTQMGQEVILRCVPISNHLYFYWYRQILGQKVEFLVSFYNNEISEKSEIFDDQFSVERPDGSNFTLKIRSTKLEDSAMYFCASSAISQGNTIYFGEGSWLTVV.

This clonotype was observed a handful of times. V usage is TRBV5-1 and J usage is TRBJ1-2; D is perhaps TRBD1 (5 bases). The CDR3 loop spans 15 amino acids. Trimming cost V 4 bases and J 0 bases, with 13 bases left between them. Germline V CDR1 and CDR2: SGHRS, YFSETQ. The DNA of the CDR3 is TGCGCCAGCAGCATTGGGACTCCCGCTAACTATGGCTACACCTTC. Protein: CASSIGTPANYGYTF. Full variable domain (missing parts from reference TRBV5-1 and TRBJ1-2): KAGVTQTPRYLIKTRGQQVTLSCSPISGHRSVSWYQQTPGQGLQFLFEYFSETQRNKGNFPGRFSGRQFSNSRSEMNVSTLELGDSALYLCASSIGTPANYGYTFGSGTRLTVV.

V usage is TRBV6-2 or TRBV6-3 and J usage is TRBJ2-2; TRBD1 agrees at 7 bases. V trimming: 6 bases; J trimming: 3 bases; junction bases outside the gene matches: 4. Per germline, CDR1 MNHEY and CDR2 SVGEGT. The CDR3 extends over 14 amino acids. CDR3 protein: CASRKTGYTGELFF. CDR3 nucleotide sequence: TGTGCCAGCAGAAAGACAGGGTACACCGGGGAGCTGTTTTTT.

The genes are TRBV6-4 and TRBJ2-1, with 7 bases matching TRBD2. This CDR3 has 15 amino acids. After removal of 2 bases from V and 5 bases from J, the junction contained 6 bases not matched to a gene. From germline, CDR1 is MRHNA and CDR2 SNTAGT. CDR3 nucleotides: TGTGCCAGCAGTGACAAGCGGGATTCCCACAATGAGCAGTTCTTC. It is translated as CASSDKRDSHNEQFF.

The chain carries TRBV4-1 and TRBJ2-3; TRBD2 might be the D (6 bases). This CDR3 has 19 amino acids. The V end was cut by 0 bases, the J end by 7 bases, with 26 bases between. Per the germline V gene, CDR1 is MGHRA and CDR2 is YSYEKL. This CDR3 is CASSQDGEHGSPTGYTQYF. In DNA form, the CDR3 reads TGCGCCAGCAGCCAAGATGGGGAACACGGGAGCCCGACCGGGTATACGCAGTATTTT.

This clonotype was counted between two and nine times. Written as DNA, the CDR3 is TGTGCCAGCAGTTACGGGAGACTAGCGGGAGGGGGTCGGGTTTATGAGCAGTTCTTC. Encoded protein: CASSYGRLAGGGRVYEQFF. This chain connects TRBV6-5 to TRBJ2-1; TRBD2 agrees at 14 bases. V shed 2 bases and J 8 bases; nucleotides not matched to a gene: 14. CDR3 length equals 19 residues. Germline CDR1 and CDR2: MNHEY and SVGAGI.

The chain employs TRBV4-2 and TRBJ1-2; D uncertain. V shed 4 bases and J shed 5 bases, with 11 bases lying between them. The CDR3 loop spans 13 amino acids. Germline CDR1 and CDR2: LGHNA and YNFKEQ. DNA for the CDR3: TGTGCCAGCAGCCCAGACCGGATTTATGGCTACACCTTC. Translated, it gives CASSPDRIYGYTF.

The chain is built from TRBV7-9 and TRBJ2-1; 8 bases match TRBD1. Germline-derived CDR1 and CDR2 are SEHNR and FQNEAQ (reference sequence). The V gene end was trimmed by 5 bases and the J gene end by 6 bases; junction bases not matched to a gene: 12. CDR3 length equals 16 residues. CDR3 loop: CASSARTGSYINEQFF. In nucleotides, the CDR3 is TGTGCCAGCAGCGCCAGGACAGGGTCTTATATCAATGAGCAGTTCTTC.

This chain joins TRBV14 and TRBJ2-1; perhaps TRBD2 as D (6 bases). The germline V and J ends were trimmed by 4 bases and 6 bases, with 22 bases remaining between them. This CDR3 comprises 17 residues. The V gene's germline CDR1 is SGHDN and CDR2 FVKESK. The CDR3 bases are TGTGCCAGCAGCCCAACCAGCTGGAGGGTATTTATCAATGAGCAGTTCTTC. This codes for CASSPTSWRVFINEQFF.

This clonotype was picked up a small number of times. The rearrangement joins TRBV11-2 to TRBJ2-7; no clear D gene. Germline V gives CDR1 SGHAT, CDR2 FQNNGV. CDR3 length: 13 amino acids. V was trimmed by 3 bases and J by 3 bases, leaving 9 bases between them. In nucleotides, the CDR3 is TGTGCCAGCAGCTTGGCACAGTACTACGAGCAGTACTTC. Encoded protein: CASSLAQYYEQYF. Looking up the rest from reference TRBV11-2 and TRBJ2-7 gives the full variable domain: EAGVAQSPRYKIIEKRQSVAFWCNPISGHATLYWYQQILGQGPKLLIQFQNNGVVDDSQLPKDRFSAERLKGVDSTLKIQPAKLEDSAVYLCASSLAQYYEQYFGPGTRLTVT.

The V call is TRBV20-1, the J call TRBJ2-5, with D perhaps given as TRBD1 or TRBD2 (5 bases each). Near its end, the DNA agrees better with TRBJ2-7, so the J call may be wrong. This CDR3 comprises 15 residues. CDR1 is DFQATT, CDR2 SNEGSKA, per germline (reference sequence). The CDR3 reads CSASPRGPKTYEQYF. The CDR3 DNA reads TGCAGTGCCTCCCCGAGGGGCCCAAAAACTTACGAGCAGTACTTC.

The chain combines TRBV29-1 with TRBJ2-7; TRBD2 agrees at 8 bases. The CDR3 has 15 residues. With 3 bases clipped from V and 7 bases from J, the junction kept 14 bases outside the gene matches. Germline V lookup: CDR1 SQVTM, CDR2 ANQGSEA. The CDR3 loop is CSVDSVAGLFNEQYF. DNA of the CDR3: TGCAGCGTTGACTCGGTAGCGGGGTTATTCAATGAGCAGTACTTC.

This clonotype has a handful of counts. The J gene is TRBJ2-7, the V gene TRBV3-1, with D unresolved. Trimming stripped 2 bases from V and 1 base from J, with 6 bases between. The CDR3 is 13 amino acids. The germline V gene encodes CDR1 LGHDT and CDR2 YNNKEL (reference sequence). CDR3 region: CASSQSYSYEQYF. In DNA form, the CDR3 reads TGTGCCAGCAGCCAAAGCTATTCCTACGAGCAGTACTTC.

This clonotype has a handful of counts. The V gene is TRBV27, the J gene TRBJ2-5, with D perhaps TRBD2 (5 bases). Per germline, CDR1 MNHEY and CDR2 SMNVEV (reference sequence). The CDR3 is 11 amino acids. Trimming left V 10 bases short and J 9 bases short, with 15 bases between. The CDR3 region has the DNA TGTGCCACTGGACGGTCCGGGGCCCAGTACTTC. Its translation is CATGRSGAQYF.

This clonotype was detected ten times or more. The V gene is TRBV20-1, the J gene TRBJ2-7, with D unresolved. With 0 bases removed from V and 4 bases from J, the gap between germline ends came to 7 bases. The CDR3 spans 12 residues. From germline, CDR1 is DFQATT and CDR2 SNEGSKA (reference sequence). CDR3 DNA sequence: TGCAGTGCTAGAGACAGAAATTACGAGCAGTACTTC. This sequence encodes CSARDRNYEQYF.

This clonotype was seen more than once but under ten times. The J gene is TRBJ2-1, the V gene TRBV6-2 or TRBV6-3, with 7 nucleotides matching TRBD2. The CDR3 extends over 13 amino acids. Germline assignment: CDR1 MNHEY and CDR2 SVGEGT. V was clipped by 6 bases and J by 8 bases; unmatched bases: 7. Here the CDR3 reads CASRPGTNDEQFF. The CDR3 nucleotides are TGTGCCAGCAGACCCGGGACTAACGATGAGCAGTTCTTC.